The source of this T cell receptor beta chain is a study of shared clonotypes between healthy human individuals. About the research overall: A few men and a couple of women, aged 18 to 49, were donors.

It was CD45RO-negative cells, positively selected for CCR7, that made up naive CD8 cells, with terminally differentiated effector memory CD45RA+ cells excluded. Free of recent acute infections or vaccinations, the donors were healthy HIV-negative adults. Concerning this clone itself: Its specificity is unknown. Other nucleotide sequences in the sample specify the same CDR3.

Template for every sorted-subset replicate PCR totaled about 200 ng DNA, about 30,000 T cell genomes. Sequenced by immunoSEQ multiplex PCR; TCRdb stores in-frame clones only, minus some. The sample holds 2 million or so clones; about 95% are singletons and the top ten take 1% to 1.3%. Germline-derived CDR1 and CDR2 are MNHEY and SMNVEV (reference sequence). CDR3 size: 13 residues. V was clipped by 5 bases and J by 7 bases, with 15 bases between them. General observations from the study: As a rule, naive subsets had a larger estimated richness than memory subsets.

The material sequenced was naive CD8+ T cells sorted from blood. The rearrangement joins TRBV27 to TRBJ2-7, with D unresolved. The sequence came from a man aged 18 to 29 in good health. This CDR3 reads CASSLAGDSEQYF. The CDR3 nucleotides are TGTGCCAGCAGTCTCGCCGGAGATTCAGAGCAGTACTTC.